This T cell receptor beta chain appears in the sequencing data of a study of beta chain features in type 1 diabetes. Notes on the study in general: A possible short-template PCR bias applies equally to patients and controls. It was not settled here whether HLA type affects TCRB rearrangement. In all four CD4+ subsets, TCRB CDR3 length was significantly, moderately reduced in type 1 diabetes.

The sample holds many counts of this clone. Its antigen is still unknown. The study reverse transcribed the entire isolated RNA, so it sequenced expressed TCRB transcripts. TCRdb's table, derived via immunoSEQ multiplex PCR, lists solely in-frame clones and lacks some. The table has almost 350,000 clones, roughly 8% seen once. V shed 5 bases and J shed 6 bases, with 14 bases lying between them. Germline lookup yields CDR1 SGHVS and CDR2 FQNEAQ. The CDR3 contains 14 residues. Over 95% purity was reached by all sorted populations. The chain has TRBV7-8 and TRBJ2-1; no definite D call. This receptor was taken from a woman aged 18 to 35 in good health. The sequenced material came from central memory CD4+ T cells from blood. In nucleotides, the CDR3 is TGTGCCAGCAGCCCAGCCCAGCAGGTCAATGAGCAGTTCTTC. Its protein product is CASSPAQQVNEQFF. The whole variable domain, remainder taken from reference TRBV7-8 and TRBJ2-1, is GAGVSQSPRYKVAKRGQDVALRCDPISGHVSLFWYQQALGQGPEFLTYFQNEAQLDKSGLPSDRFFAERPEGSVSTLKIQRTQQEDSAVYLCASSPAQQVNEQFFGPGTRLTVL.